The 5 T cell receptor delta chains below come from one sample, sequenced in a study of Vδ1+ human thymocytes. Study-wide points: In the thymus, TRG and TRD repertoires looked highly polyclonal with Gaussian CDR3 lengths.

RNA was extracted from the cells and then reverse transcribed. CDR3 amplicons came from multiplex PCR with pooled V-gene forward and constant-region reverse primers. TCRdb redid clone calling on the multiplex PCR reads using CATT. The sample shows 50,000 to 75,000 delta-chain clones, more than 13% of them seen only once. These TCRs' antigens remain unknown. The sequencing input was Vdelta1+ gamma-delta thymocytes from the thymus. The subset denotes: FACS-sorted CD3+ TCRalphabeta- TCRVdelta1+ TCRVdelta2- thymocytes. Source of these receptors: a girl under three years old who had congenital heart surgery.

In the case of this clone: The DNA is omitted, as the CDR3 cannot be located on it reliably, and the CDR3 follows TCRdb's listing. The chain employs TRDV1 and TRDJ1. CDR1 is TSWWSYY, CDR2 QGS, per germline. The CDR3 adds up to 12 amino acids, both ends counted. The CDR3 region is CALLEQADKLIF.

This clone has more than one count but fewer than ten. This chain uses TRDV1 with TRDJ1, with 7 bases matching TRDD3. The CDR3 contains 18 residues. Germline V lookup: CDR1 TSWWSYY, CDR2 QGS. V shed 5 bases and J 0 bases; nucleotides not matched to a gene: 15. The CDR3 DNA is TGTGCTCTTGGGCCCAATCTGGGGGCTGGGTTGTACACCGATAAACTCATCTTT. As protein: CALGPNLGAGLYTDKLIF.

This clone has just a few counts. A read error may produce the germline difference seen at one junction end. The chain combines TRDV1 with TRDJ1; 11 bases line up with TRDD3. Looked up from germline, CDR1 is TSWWSYY and CDR2 is QGS. CDR3 length: 23 amino acids. CDR3 amino acids: CALGELNQDRAMGDTRGTDKLIF. The CDR3 coding sequence is TGTGCTCTTGGGGAACTTAATCAAGATCGTGCGATGGGGGATACGAGGGGCACCGATAAACTCATTTTT.

The rearrangement links TRDV1 to TRDJ1; TRDD3 matches at 10 bases. V lost 4 bases to trimming and J lost 0 bases; unmatched junction nucleotides: 23. Germline V lookup: CDR1 TSWWSYY, CDR2 QGS. This CDR3 is 22 amino acids long. CDR3 sequence: CALGAPRSSRTGGCQYTDKLIF. DNA for the CDR3: TGTGCTCTTGGGGCCCCTAGGTCGTCCCGTACTGGGGGATGTCAGTACACCGATAAACTCATCTTT.

The V and J genes are TRDV1 and TRDJ1; perhaps TRDD3 as D (6 bases). Per germline, CDR1 TSWWSYY and CDR2 QGS. The CDR3 covers 19 residues. Trimming took 2 bases from V and 1 from J, leaving 23 bases between them. CDR3 sequence (DNA): TGTGCTCTTGGGGAAACTCCCTGGGGCCCAACTATGGGCACCGATAAACTCATCTTT. It codes for CALGETPWGPTMGTDKLIF.